This TCR beta chain is drawn from a study of blood T cell repertoires in COVID-19. The germline V gene encodes CDR1 MGHRA and CDR2 YSYEKL. The CDR3 has 15 residues. Trimming removed 0 bases from V and 7 bases from J; junction bases left unmatched: 4. Per the original data handling: It was from reference gene primer amplification that nucleated cell counts were estimated. The data were produced by immunoSEQ multiplex PCR, yet TCRdb's version contains in-frame clones alone and is incomplete. V, J and clone size derive from that table, while D and trimming were established from the DNA sequence. Of some 48,000 clones in the sample, over 85% are singletons; the top ten hold 15% to 20%.

Sequenced: peripheral blood. The TCR originated in a man between 65 and 85 years old with active COVID-19. The chain joins TRBV4-1 to TRBJ2-1, with 9 bases identical to TRBD2. The CDR3: CASSQDAGGPNEQFF. The CDR3 DNA reads TGCGCCAGCAGCCAAGACGCGGGAGGGCCTAATGAGCAGTTCTTC.